This T cell receptor beta chain was found in a study of T cells in Graves' hyperthyroidism and ophthalmopathy. For the study at large: At initial diagnosis, before any treatment had begun, peripheral blood was obtained.

This clonotype was observed many times. V was pared by 6 bases and J by 4 bases, with 14 bases of the junction left unmatched. The CDR3 spans 16 residues. Looked up from germline, CDR1 is SNHLY and CDR2 is FYNNEI. Researchers took RNA transcripts and amplified the TCR beta CDR3 regions from them. HTBI primers were the set used in a first-round RT-PCR of the TCR CDR3. TCRdb used MiXCR to reprocess the multiplex PCR reads, holding one entry per CDR3 protein. This sample has 550,000 to 850,000 distinct CDR3 sequences; roughly a sixth occur once, and the top ten carry 15% to 20%. Newly diagnosed hyperthyroidism patients aged 18 to 65 years had disease lasting under 2 months. Not enrolled were patients with uncontrolled infection, other autoimmune disease, pregnancy or lactation.

The receptor comes from a woman aged 45-65 years with Graves' hyperthyroidism that later progressed to Graves' ophthalmopathy. The chain couples TRBV2 to TRBJ1-2; 7 bases fit TRBD1. Sequencing used blood. The CDR3 DNA is TGTGCCAGCAGCTTAAAACAGGGGAGGGCCTTCTATGGCTACACCTTC. This encodes CASSLKQGRAFYGYTF. Complete variable domain (other parts from reference TRBV2 and TRBJ1-2): EPEVTQTPSHQVTQMGQEVILRCVPISNHLYFYWYRQILGQKVEFLVSFYNNEISEKSEIFDDQFSVERPDGSNFTLKIRSTKLEDSAMYFCASSLKQGRAFYGYTFGSGTRLTVV.